This TCR beta chain was retrieved from a study of T-cell reconstitution after alpha-beta-depleted transplantation in children. Study findings and constraints: T-cell counts and diversity at one year following transplant were attributed mainly to newly produced T cells. Several hundred rapidly expanded clones from non-depleted graft cells reportedly supplied alpha-beta T cells about two months post-transplant.

This clonotype was seen at least ten times. What it binds is not known. Unique molecular identifiers were incorporated when the TCRbeta library was constructed. TCRdb analysed the PCR reads with MiXCR anew, one entry per CDR3 protein. The table has around 300,000 distinct CDR3 sequences, less than 9.5% seen once. Between the trimmed V and J ends, which lost 0 bases and 1 base, there was a span of 7 bases. Germline V lookup: CDR1 SGDLS, CDR2 YYNGEE. This CDR3 has 14 residues. The sample in question was peripheral blood, obtained 360 days after TCRalphabeta/CD19-depleted stem cell transplant. The rearrangement links TRBV9 to TRBJ1-1; possibly TRBD1 for D (5 bases). The TCR was taken from a female patient aged 2 to 10 who had a stem cell transplant for Fanconi anemia, so the T cells may come from the graft donor. CDR3 in amino acids: CASSVGGANTEAFF. The CDR3 region has the DNA TGTGCCAGCAGCGTAGGAGGGGCGAACACTGAAGCTTTCTTT. Full variable domain (missing parts from reference TRBV9 and TRBJ1-1): DSGVTQTPKHLITATGQRVTLRCSPRSGDLSVYWYQQSLDQGLQFLIQYYNGEERAKGNILERFSAQQFPDLHSELNLSSLELGDSALYFCASSVGGANTEAFFGQGTRLTVV.